Listed here are 13 T cell receptor beta chains from one sample, sequenced in a study of T cell responses to AZD1222 COVID-19 vaccine listed by TCRdb under 2021. Library prep was done by the immunoSEQ multiplex PCR assay. As stored in TCRdb, this immuneACCESS dataset retains in-frame rearrangements with V and J assigned. A fraction of the clones does not appear; measured against another copy, unresolved V genes explain less than half of the discrepancy, and the remainder lacks a known reason. For this sample the table gives about 94,000 clones, of which 70% to 90% were detected only once. Of the sample, about an eighth falls within the top ten clones. The time point label here, explained by the study, means: baseline before first vaccination. Sample: peripheral blood, taken on day 0 of AZD1222 vaccination. The receptor source for this set is an adult in good health.

The genes are TRBV6-1 and TRBJ2-7, with 7 bases matching TRBD2. The CDR3 spans 16 residues. V dropped 1 base and J dropped 5; count of bases not matched to a gene: 11. Germline CDR1 is MNHNS and CDR2 is SASEGT. CDR3: CASSEGPGRGLHEQYF. CDR3 in DNA: TGTGCCAGCAGTGAAGGCCCGGGGAGGGGACTCCACGAGCAGTACTTC.

The V call is TRBV13, the J call TRBJ1-1; D gene ambiguous. The germline V and J ends were trimmed by 5 bases and 4 bases, with 14 bases remaining between them. The CDR3 is 14 amino acids. The germline V gene has CDR1 PRHDT and CDR2 FYEKMQ (reference sequence). CDR3 in amino acids: CASSVTGRATEAFF. The CDR3 nucleotides read TGTGCCAGCAGCGTCACCGGTAGGGCCACTGAAGCTTTCTTT.

The rearrangement links TRBV7-3 to TRBJ2-5, with D perhaps matching TRBD1 (5 bases). Per germline, CDR1 SGHTA and CDR2 FQGTGA. Trimming stripped 5 bases from V and 7 bases from J, with 17 bases between. This CDR3 spans 14 amino acids. The chain's CDR3 is CASSPGPPQGTQYF. CDR3 nucleotides: TGTGCCAGCAGCCCCGGACCTCCCCAGGGGACCCAGTACTTC.

CDR3 DNA: TGTGCCAGCACCCAACCAGGGGGTATAGGTGGCACGCAGTATTTT. This gives the protein CASTQPGGIGGTQYF. V is TRBV6-5 and J is TRBJ2-3, with 7 nucleotides matching TRBD1. Germline lookup yields CDR1 MNHEY and CDR2 SVGAGI. The CDR3 sequence is 15 residues long. V was clipped by 7 bases and J by 9 bases; unmatched bases: 16.

This chain uses TRBV30 with TRBJ2-1, with D perhaps matching TRBD2 (5 bases). The CDR3 covers 14 residues. Germline CDR1 reads GTSNPN; CDR2 reads SVGIG (reference sequence). The V end was cut by 2 bases, the J end by 2 bases, with 10 bases between. The CDR3 bases are TGTGCCTGGAGTCTGGGAGCCACCTACAATGAGCAGTTCTTC. Protein sequence: CAWSLGATYNEQFF.

This clone was counted a single time. This chain uses TRBV3-1 (or the pseudogene TRBV3-2) with TRBJ2-2; 7 bases map to TRBD1. J was trimmed by 3 bases and V by 5 bases; bases with no gene match: 9. Germline values: CDR1 LGHDT, CDR2 YNNKEL (reference sequence). The CDR3 is 16 amino acids. The CDR3 nucleotides are TGTGCCAGCAGCTACCTAAGGGACAGCCACACCGGGGAGCTGTTTTTT. Its translation is CASSYLRDSHTGELFF.

This chain joins TRBV28 and TRBJ2-7; D not resolved. V was trimmed by 4 bases and J by 2 bases, leaving 9 bases between them. The CDR3 is 13 residues long. Germline V gives CDR1 MDHEN, CDR2 SYDVKM. The CDR3 DNA reads as TGTGCCAGCAGTTCCCTAGTGACCTACGAGCAGTACTTC. Encoded protein: CASSSLVTYEQYF.

This clone is a singleton in its sample. The chain is built from TRBV9 and TRBJ1-3; TRBD1 aligns across 9 bases. J was trimmed by 4 bases and V by 3 bases; bases with no gene match: 11. CDR1 SGDLS and CDR2 YYNGEE come from the germline V gene. The CDR3 length is 17 residues. The CDR3 reads CASSAQPGQGKGNTIYF. CDR3 coding DNA: TGTGCCAGCAGCGCCCAACCGGGACAGGGTAAAGGAAACACCATATATTTT.

The chain links TRBV11-2 to TRBJ2-1; D possibly uses TRBD1 or TRBD2 (6 bases each). The CDR3 loop spans 13 amino acids. The V end lost 4 bases, the J end lost 10 bases, and 14 bases lay between the germline ends. CDR1 SGHAT and CDR2 FQNNGV come from the germline V gene. DNA for the CDR3: TGTGCCAGCAGCTCGTTTCGGGGGCGCGAGCAGTTCTTC. It yields the protein CASSSFRGREQFF.

V gene TRBV5-1 combines with J gene TRBJ2-5; 8 bases fit TRBD1. CDR1 SGHRS and CDR2 YFSETQ come from the germline V gene. V was clipped by 4 bases and J by 4 bases; unmatched bases: 9. The CDR3 spans 15 residues. This CDR3 reads CASSPTTGGRETQYF. DNA of the CDR3: TGCGCCAGCAGCCCAACTACAGGGGGAAGAGAGACCCAGTACTTC.

The rearrangement joins TRBV6-5 to TRBJ1-4, with D possibly matching TRBD1 (5 bases). From germline, CDR1 is MNHEY and CDR2 SVGAGI. The CDR3 extends over 15 amino acids. The V and J ends lost 0 bases and 4 bases respectively, with 9 bases between them. The chain's CDR3 is CASSYSFGGNEKLFF. The CDR3 bases are TGTGCCAGCAGTTACTCCTTTGGGGGTAATGAAAAACTGTTTTTT.

The chain employs TRBV19 and TRBJ1-1; unclear D gene. The V end lost 2 bases, the J end lost 0 bases, and 4 bases lay between the germline ends. This CDR3 has 13 amino acids. Per germline, CDR1 LNHDA and CDR2 SQIVND (reference sequence). The CDR3 DNA follows: TGTGCCAGTAGTATACTGGTGAACACTGAAGCTTTCTTT. Protein: CASSILVNTEAFF.

This chain uses TRBV7-2 with TRBJ1-1; 9 bases match TRBD1. The junction had 5 bases not matched to a gene; V was cut back by 1 base and J by 8 bases. CDR3 length equals 14 residues. Per germline, CDR1 SGHTA and CDR2 FQGNSA. CDR3 DNA sequence: TGTGCCAGCAGCTTAGAGGGACAGGGTACCGAAGCTTTCTTT. Its protein product is CASSLEGQGTEAFF. Full variable domain (remainder filled in from reference TRBV7-2 and TRBJ1-1): GAGVSQSPSNKVTEKGKDVELRCDPISGHTALYWYRQSLGQGLEFLIYFQGNSAPDKSGLPSDRFSAERTGGSVSTLTIQRTQQEDSAVYLCASSLEGQGTEAFFGQGTRLTVV.